The clone carrying this T cell receptor (beta chain) was counted a single time. These data come from a study of blood T cell repertoires in COVID-19. Per the germline V gene, CDR1 is MNHEY and CDR2 is SVGAGI. V shed 5 bases and J shed 7 bases, with 12 bases lying between them. This CDR3 spans 13 amino acids. Profiling relied on immunoSEQ multiplex PCR, and the TCRdb table lists in-frame clones only, not all of them. The sample lists approximately 80,000 clones; around 82% were seen once. This TCR was recovered from a man aged 55 to 70 with acute or convalescent COVID-19. The sequencing input was peripheral blood. The rearrangement links TRBV6-5 to TRBJ2-1; a possible D gene is TRBD1 (6 bases). CDR3 sequence (DNA): TGTGCCAGCAGTACCACAGGGCGGAATGAGCAGTTCTTC. Amino acid sequence: CASSTTGRNEQFF.